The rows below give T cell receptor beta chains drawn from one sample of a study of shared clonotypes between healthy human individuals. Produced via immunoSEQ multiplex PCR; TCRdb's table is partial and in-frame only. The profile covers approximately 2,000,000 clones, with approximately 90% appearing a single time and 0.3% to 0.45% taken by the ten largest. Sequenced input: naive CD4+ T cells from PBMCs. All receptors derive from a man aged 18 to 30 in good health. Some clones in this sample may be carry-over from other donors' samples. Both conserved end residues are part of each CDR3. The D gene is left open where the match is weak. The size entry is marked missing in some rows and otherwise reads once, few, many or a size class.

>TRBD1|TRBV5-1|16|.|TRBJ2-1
TGCGCCAGCAGCTTGCAGGGGGCGCCGGCAAACAATGAGCAGTTCTTC
CASSLQGAPANNEQFF
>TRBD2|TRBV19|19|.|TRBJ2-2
TGTGCCAGTAGTTCCCGACCCGGGACTAGCGGGAGGACCACCGGGGAGCTGTTTTTT
CASSSRPGTSGRTTGELFF
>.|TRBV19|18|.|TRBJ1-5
TGTGCCAGTAGTATACTCATAGCAGGAGGGAATAGCAATCAGCCCCAGCATTTT
CASSILIAGGNSNQPQHF
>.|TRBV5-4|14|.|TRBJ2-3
TGTGCCAGCAGAGGGCCCGGTGGTACAGATACGCAGTATTTT
CASRGPGGTDTQYF
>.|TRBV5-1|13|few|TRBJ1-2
TGCGCCAGCAGCTCCGCCCCCGGTGGGGCCTACACCTTC
CASSSAPGGAYTF
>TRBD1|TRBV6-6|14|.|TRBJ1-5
TGTGCCAGCAGTATCCTACAGGGGAATCAGCCCCAGCATTTT
CASSILQGNQPQHF
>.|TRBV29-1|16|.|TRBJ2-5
TGCAGCGTTGCCCCTCCCGTATATCTCCGTCAAGAGACCCAGTACTTC
CSVAPPVYLRQETQYF
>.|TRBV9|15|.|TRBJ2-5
TGTGCCAGCAGCGTAGGGTCTTGGACGGTAGAGACCCAGTACTTC
CASSVGSWTVETQYF
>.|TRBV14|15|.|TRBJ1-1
TGTGCCAGCAGCCAGGAGGGAGTCTTGGACACTGAAGCTTTCTTT
CASSQEGVLDTEAFF
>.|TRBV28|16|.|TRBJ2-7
TGTGCCAGCAGTTTATTTCCAGCGTCGAGCTCCTACGAGCAGTACTTC
CASSLFPASSSYEQYF
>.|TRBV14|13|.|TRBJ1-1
TGTGCCAGCAGCCAAGGGACCACAAGCGGGGCTTTCTTT
CASSQGTTSGAFF
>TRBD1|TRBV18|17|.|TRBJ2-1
TGTGCCAGCTCACCGAGACAGGGGGCGCAAGGTCACGGTGAGCAGTTCTTC
CASSPRQGAQGHGEQFF
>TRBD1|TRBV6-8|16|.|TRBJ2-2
TGTGCCAGCAGCTCCAAGACAGGGCCGTACACCGGGGAGCTGTTTTTT
CASSSKTGPYTGELFF
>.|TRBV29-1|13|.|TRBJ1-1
TGCAGCGTTGGTGGCAGATTGAACACTGAAGCTTTCTTT
CSVGGRLNTEAFF
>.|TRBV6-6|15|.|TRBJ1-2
TGTGCCAGCAGCCCAATGCAGGGTGGTGGCTATGGCTACACCTTC
CASSPMQGGGYGYTF
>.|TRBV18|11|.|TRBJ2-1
TGTGCCAGCTCACCCCTCAATGAGCAGTTCTTC
CASSPLNEQFF
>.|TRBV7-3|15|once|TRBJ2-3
TGTGCCAGCAGCTTAAGTAGAGCTAGCACAGATACGCAGTATTTT
CASSLSRASTDTQYF
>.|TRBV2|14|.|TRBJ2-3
TGTGCCAGCAGTGAACAAGGAGCCACAGATACGCAGTATTTT
CASSEQGATDTQYF
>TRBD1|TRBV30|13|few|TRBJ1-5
TGTGCCTGGAGTTTACGGACAGGTCAGCCCCAGCATTTT
CAWSLRTGQPQHF
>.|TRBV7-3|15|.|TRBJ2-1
TGTGCCAGCAGCTTCAATCCGGCAGGCTACAATGAGCAGTTCTTC
CASSFNPAGYNEQFF
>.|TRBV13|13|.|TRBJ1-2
TGTGCCACCCACCCCCGGGCCCTCGTTGGCTACACCTTC
CATHPRALVGYTF
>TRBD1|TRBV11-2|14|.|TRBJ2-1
TGTGCCAGCAGCGCCGGGACAGTGGGCGGGGAGCAGTTCTTC
CASSAGTVGGEQFF
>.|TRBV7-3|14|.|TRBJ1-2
TGTGCCAGCAGCCCCGGACCCGGAACCTATGGCTACACCTTC
CASSPGPGTYGYTF
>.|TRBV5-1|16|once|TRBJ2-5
TGCGCCAGCAGCTTGTCGCCACAAATGTACCAAGAGACCCAGTACTTC
CASSLSPQMYQETQYF
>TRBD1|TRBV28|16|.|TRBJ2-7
TGTGCCAGCAGTCTAATCGGACAGGGGATGTCCTACGAGCAGTACTTC
CASSLIGQGMSYEQYF
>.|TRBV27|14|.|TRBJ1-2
TGTGCCAGCAGTTCGGCGGGCCCTGACTATGGCTACACCTTC
CASSSAGPDYGYTF
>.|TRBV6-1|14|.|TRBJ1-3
TGTGCCAGCGGACCGAATAGCTCTGGAAACACCATATATTTT
CASGPNSSGNTIYF
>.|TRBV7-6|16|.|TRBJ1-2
TGTGCCAGCAGCCCCCGTGATGGGGCCTCTAACTATGGCTACACCTTC
CASSPRDGASNYGYTF
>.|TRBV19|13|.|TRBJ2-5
TGTGCCAGTAGTCCCCTCAGGGGGGGAACCCAGTACTTC
CASSPLRGGTQYF
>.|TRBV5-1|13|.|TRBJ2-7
TGCGCCAGCACCTCAGGAGGGACCCAGAAGCAGTACTTC
CASTSGGTQKQYF
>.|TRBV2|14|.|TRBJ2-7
TGTGCCAGCAGTGGCAGACCGGACAGCTACGAGCAGTACTTC
CASSGRPDSYEQYF
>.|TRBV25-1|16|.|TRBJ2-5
TGTGCCAGCAGTGAATTCCGAAGGGGCAACCCAGGGACCCAGTACTTC
CASSEFRRGNPGTQYF
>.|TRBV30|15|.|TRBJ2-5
TGTGCCTGGAGTGCAGGGCTGGGGGAGTGGGAGACCCAGTACTTC
CAWSAGLGEWETQYF
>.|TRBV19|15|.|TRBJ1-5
TGTGCCAGTAGATACGAGGGACACTTGAATCAGCCCCAGCATTTT
CASRYEGHLNQPQHF
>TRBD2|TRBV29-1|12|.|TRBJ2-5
TGCAGCGTTGCCCCGGGAGGAGAGACCCAGTACTTC
CSVAPGGETQYF
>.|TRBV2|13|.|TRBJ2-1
TGTGCCAGCAAGGAGGGCCGCAACAATGAGCAGTTCTTC
CASKEGRNNEQFF
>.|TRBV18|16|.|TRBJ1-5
TGTGCCAGCTCACCACCGGAGGGGACGGGGAATCAGCCCCAGCATTTT
CASSPPEGTGNQPQHF
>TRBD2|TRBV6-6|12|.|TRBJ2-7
TGTGCCAGCCGGGGGGGGGCCCACGAGCAGTACTTC
CASRGGAHEQYF
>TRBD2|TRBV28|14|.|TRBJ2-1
TGTGCCAGCAGTCCCATAGCGGGACGGAATGAGCAGTTCTTC
CASSPIAGRNEQFF
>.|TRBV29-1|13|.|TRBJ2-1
TGCAGCGTTGAAGATCAGGGGTCCGCGGGGCAGTTCTTC
CSVEDQGSAGQFF